The following is a TCR beta chain sequence with its context. Its target is unknown. CDR3 size: 14 residues. CDR1 and CDR2 (germline): MNHEY, SVGAGI. This record comes from a study of tumor-infiltrating lymphocytes in primary liver carcinoma. Points from the study as a whole: Lesser overlap characterized tumor-adjacent and tumor-blood pairs relative to tumor region pairs.

For each extraction, RNA and DNA were obtained together from 20-30 mg of unsorted bulk tissue. Starting material of about 0.45 ug total RNA yielded TCR beta cDNA via a constant-region primer. What produced the TCR beta libraries was three nested multiplex PCR rounds using slightly modified ARM-PCR. TRBV1-TRBV30 forward primers paired with a C-beta reverse primer were used in the first two PCR rounds, which ran about 11 cycles each. MiXCR, applied by TCRdb to the multiplex PCR reads, yields one record per CDR3 protein. The profile covers about 120,000 distinct CDR3 sequences, with around 65% appearing a single time and over 8% taken by the ten largest.

The sequence was obtained from a woman between 55 and 75 years old with primary liver carcinoma and hepatitis B virus infection. Input material: tumor-adjacent normal liver tissue. The chain links TRBV6-5 to TRBJ1-1; D possibly corresponds to TRBD1 (5 bases). This CDR3 is CARRGRQTFTEAFF. In DNA form, the CDR3 reads TGTGCTAGGAGGGGTAGACAGACGTTCACTGAAGCTTTCTTT.